This note documents a single T cell receptor beta chain sequence. The antigen remains undetermined. These data are taken from a study of regulatory dendritic cells for organ transplantation. Assay: immunoSEQ multiplex PCR; the TCRdb copy retains only in-frame clones and omits some. The sample holds under 35,000 clones, around nine tenths seen once. Study-level findings and limits: Regulatory dendritic cells appeared to expand memory CD8+ clones less than mature ones. Memory T cells were less diverse than naive, with memory CD8+ most oligoclonal.

FACS sorted CD4+ or CD8+ T cells into CD45RA+ naive and CD45RO+ memory. This sequence originates from a human donor in good health. Sequenced: naive CD4+ T cells from blood. Subset meaning: CD45RA+ naive T cells.

The CDR3: CASSQEGERGVRFF. Here the CDR3 DNA reads TGCGCCAGCAGCCAAGAAGGGGAGCGAGGAGTACGGTTCTTC. This sequence joins TRBV4-1 and TRBJ2-1; the D call may be TRBD1 or TRBD2 (5 bases each). The V gene's germline CDR1 is MGHRA and CDR2 YSYEKL. V was cut by 0 bases and J by 15 bases, with 18 bases left in between. CDR3 size: 14 residues.